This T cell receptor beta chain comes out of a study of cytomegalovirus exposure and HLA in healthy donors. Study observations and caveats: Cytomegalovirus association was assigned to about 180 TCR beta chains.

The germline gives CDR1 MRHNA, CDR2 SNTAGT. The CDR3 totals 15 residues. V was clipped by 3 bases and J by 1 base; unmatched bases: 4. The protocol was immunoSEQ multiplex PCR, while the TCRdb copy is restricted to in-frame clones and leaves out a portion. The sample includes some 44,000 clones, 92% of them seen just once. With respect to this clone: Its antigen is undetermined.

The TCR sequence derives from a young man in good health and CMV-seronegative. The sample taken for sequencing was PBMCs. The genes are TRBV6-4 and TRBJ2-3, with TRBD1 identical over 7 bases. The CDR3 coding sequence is TGTGCCAGCAGTGAGGGGACAGCCCGCACAGATACGCAGTATTTT. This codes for CASSEGTARTDTQYF.